This T cell receptor beta chain was sequenced in a study of T-cell reconstitution after alpha-beta-depleted transplantation in children. Preparing the TCRbeta library involved the use of unique molecular identifiers. TCRdb passed the PCR reads through MiXCR, listing each CDR3 protein once. The data show approximately 97,000 distinct CDR3 sequences, with around 7% seen just once and 16% held by the top ten. The receptor's source is a boy aged 2 to 9 with acute lymphoblastic leukemia, due to receive a stem cell transplant. The source was PBMCs, collected before TCRalphabeta/CD19-depleted stem cell transplant.

CDR3 in DNA: TGTGCCAGCAGTGAAAGGGCGGGGGGCTACACAGATACGCAGTATTTT. Translation: CASSERAGGYTDTQYF. The chain recombines TRBV2 with TRBJ2-3; 8 bases are shared with TRBD2. With 2 bases clipped from V and 2 bases from J, the junction kept 6 bases outside the gene matches. The germline CDR1 and CDR2 sequences are SNHLY and FYNNEI. This CDR3 has 16 amino acids. The whole variable domain, remainder taken from reference TRBV2 and TRBJ2-3, is EPEVTQTPSHQVTQMGQEVILRCVPISNHLYFYWYRQILGQKVEFLVSFYNNEISEKSEIFDDQFSVERPDGSNFTLKIRSTKLEDSAMYFCASSERAGGYTDTQYFGPGTRLTVL.